Presented here are 14 T cell receptor beta chains from one specimen sequenced in a study of breast tumors, draining lymph nodes, adjacent tissues. TCRdb recomputed calls from the multiplex PCR reads with MiXCR, one row per CDR3 protein. In the table there are about 9,000 distinct CDR3 sequences, about 40% of which are singletons. The sequencing input was tumor-adjacent breast tissue. The receptors stem from a female donor with breast cancer. Some clones in this sample may be carry-over from other donors' samples.

This clonotype was picked up a small number of times. The chain carries TRBV7-4 and TRBJ2-7, with 13 bases lining up with TRBD2. CDR1 is SGHVT, CDR2 SQSDAQ, per germline. The V gene end was trimmed by 7 bases and the J gene end by 4 bases; junction bases not matched to a gene: 4. The CDR3 sequence is 14 residues long. As DNA, the CDR3 is TGTGCCAGCACCCGACTAGCGGGAGGATACGAGCAGTACTTC. Protein sequence: CASTRLAGGYEQYF.

The sample holds a few counts of this clonotype. This may be a read error, as it is one base from a much larger clone. This rearrangement joins TRBV2 to TRBJ2-4; 7 nucleotides line up with TRBD1. After removal of 8 bases from V and 6 bases from J, the junction contained 13 bases not matched to a gene. This CDR3 has 15 residues. Per the germline V gene, CDR1 is SNHLY and CDR2 is FYNNEI. CDR3 residues: CASGVTGLQLNIQYF. The CDR3 bases are TGTGCCAGCGGCGTGACAGGGCTTCAGTTAAACATTCAGTACTTC.

In its sample, this clonotype ranks as medium-sized (0.01 to 0.1%). The chain joins TRBV6-1 to TRBJ1-2; 7 bases line up with TRBD1. This CDR3 is 15 amino acids long. With 4 bases clipped from V and 1 base from J, the junction kept 6 bases outside the gene matches. Germline V gene lookup returns CDR1 MNHNS and CDR2 SASEGT. CDR3 in DNA: TGTGCCAGCAGTGCCGGGACAGAGAATAACTATGGCTACACCTTC. Encoded protein: CASSAGTENNYGYTF.

V is TRBV4-1 and J is TRBJ2-1, with D unclear. Germline CDR1 reads MGHRA; CDR2 reads YSYEKL. Trimming removed 1 base from V and 1 base from J, with 2 bases in between. The CDR3 has 13 amino acids. CDR3 loop: CASSQGSYNEQFF. DNA for the CDR3: TGCGCCAGCAGCCAAGGATCCTACAATGAGCAGTTCTTC.

By sample fraction, this clonotype is medium-sized (0.01 to 0.1%). This rearrangement joins TRBV6-1 to TRBJ2-6; D gene unclear. CDR1 is MNHNS, CDR2 SASEGT, per germline. The CDR3 runs 14 residues. V was pared by 3 bases and J by 3 bases, with 6 bases between. DNA of the CDR3: TGTGCCAGCAGTGATTGGGGTGGGGCCAACGTCCTGACTTTC. This encodes CASSDWGGANVLTF.

The chain carries TRBV7-9 and TRBJ2-2; 8 bases line up with TRBD2. CDR3 length equals 16 residues. Trimming removed 6 bases from V and 6 bases from J; junction bases left unmatched: 12. CDR1 SEHNR and CDR2 FQNEAQ come from the germline V gene (reference sequence). The CDR3 loop reads CASRGGVSGKAGELFF. The CDR3 nucleotides read TGTGCCAGCAGAGGAGGGGTTAGCGGGAAAGCCGGGGAGCTGTTTTTT. Together with reference TRBV7-9 and TRBJ2-2, the CDR3 gives the full variable domain: DTGVSQNPRHKITKRGQNVTFRCDPISEHNRLYWYRQTLGQGPEFLTYFQNEAQLEKSRLLSDRFSAERPKGSFSTLEIQRTEQGDSAMYLCASRGGVSGKAGELFFGEGSRLTVL.

This clonotype is judged medium-sized (0.01 to 0.1%). The chain recombines TRBV11-2 with TRBJ1-3; unclear D gene. The CDR3 runs to 15 residues. V gave up 5 bases and J gave up 8 bases, with 19 bases separating them. Germline CDR1 is SGHAT and CDR2 is FQNNGV. The CDR3 loop is CASSIHSGSLDTIYF. The CDR3 nucleotides read TGTGCCAGCAGCATACACAGCGGATCTTTGGACACCATATATTTT.

There are many counts of this clonotype. The rearrangement links TRBV4-2 to TRBJ1-4, with TRBD1 as a possible D gene (5 bases). The V and J ends lost 0 bases and 0 bases respectively, with 20 bases between them. Germline loops: CDR1 LGHNA, CDR2 YNFKEQ. This CDR3 region has 20 residues. The CDR3 is CASSQDLGAGSKATNEKLFF. DNA of the CDR3: TGTGCCAGCAGCCAAGACTTGGGCGCAGGGAGTAAAGCAACTAATGAAAAACTGTTTTTT.

About this clonotype: The germline gene is not matched at one end of the junction; a read error may be the cause. The V call is TRBV6-4, the J call TRBJ2-1; 13 nucleotides line up with TRBD2. CDR3 length: 19 residues. Germline CDR1 reads MRHNA; CDR2 reads SNTAGT. The CDR3 nucleotides are TGTGCCAAGAACAGGGCCCGACTAGCGGGAGGTGGCTCCCACAATGAGCAGTTCTTC. Its translation is CAKNRARLAGGGSHNEQFF.

This clonotype is medium-sized. The chain joins TRBV20-1 to TRBJ2-1; the match to TRBD2 covers 8 bases. Trimming at V came to 7 bases and at J to 6 bases, leaving 11 bases not matched to a gene. The CDR3 has 14 amino acids. Germline CDR1 is DFQATT and CDR2 is SNEGSKA (reference sequence). Here the CDR3 reads CSVDRPGGSNEQFF. In DNA, the CDR3 is TGCAGTGTTGACCGGCCGGGAGGGAGCAATGAGCAGTTCTTC.

Judged by abundance, this clonotype is medium-sized (0.01 to 0.1%). V usage is TRBV19 and J usage is TRBJ1-2; D not resolved. V gave up 3 bases and J gave up 5 bases, with 13 bases separating them. This CDR3 is built from 14 residues. Germline CDR1 reads LNHDA; CDR2 reads SQIVND (reference sequence). The CDR3 DNA sequence: TGTGCCAGTAGTATCGGAGAGGGCGTGTATGGCTACACCTTC. Its protein product is CASSIGEGVYGYTF.

As for this clonotype: Germline is not matched at one junction end, which may reflect a read error. The rearrangement joins TRBV5-1 to TRBJ2-7; maybe TRBD1 (5 bases). The CDR3 has 13 residues. Germline V gene data show CDR1 as SGHRS and CDR2 as YFSETQ. The chain's CDR3 is CASSLAGSAEQYF. DNA for the CDR3: TGCGCCAGCAGCTTGGCAGGGTCCGCCGAGCAGTACTTT.

This clonotype rates as large (0.1 to 1%). The V and J genes are TRBV27 and TRBJ1-2; tentative D call: TRBD1 (5 bases). The germline V gene has CDR1 MNHEY and CDR2 SMNVEV (reference sequence). The CDR3 runs to 14 residues. V gave up 7 bases and J gave up 6 bases, with 18 bases separating them. The CDR3 protein is CASMASSRGNGYTF. The CDR3 coding sequence is TGTGCCAGCATGGCCAGCTCACGGGGCAATGGCTACACCTTC.

The chain links TRBV9 to TRBJ2-3; the D is unclear. There are 12 residues in the CDR3. CDR1 is SGDLS, CDR2 YYNGEE, per germline. Between the trimmed V and J ends, which lost 4 bases and 2 bases, there was a span of 5 bases. CDR3 DNA sequence: TGTGCCAGCAGCCCCCACACAGATACGCAGTATTTT. Encoded protein: CASSPHTDTQYF.